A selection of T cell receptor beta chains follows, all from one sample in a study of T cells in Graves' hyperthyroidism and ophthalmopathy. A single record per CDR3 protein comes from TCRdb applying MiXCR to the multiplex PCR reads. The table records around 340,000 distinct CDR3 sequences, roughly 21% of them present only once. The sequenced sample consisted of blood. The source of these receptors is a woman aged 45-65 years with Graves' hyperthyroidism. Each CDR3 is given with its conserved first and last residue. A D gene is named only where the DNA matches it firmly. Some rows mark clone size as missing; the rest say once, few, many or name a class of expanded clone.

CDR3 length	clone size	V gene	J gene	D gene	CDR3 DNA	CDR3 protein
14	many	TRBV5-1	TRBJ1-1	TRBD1	TGCGCCAGCAGCTTGGGACAGGGGGCCACTGAAGCTTTCTTT	CASSLGQGATEAFF
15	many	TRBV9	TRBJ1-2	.	TGTGCCAGCAGCGTTGGAACAGGGACGGGGTATGGCTACACCTTC	CASSVGTGTGYGYTF
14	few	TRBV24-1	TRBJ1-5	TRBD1	TGTGCCACCAGTGGGGCAGGGGGGGTTCAGCCCCAGCATTTT	CATSGAGGVQPQHF
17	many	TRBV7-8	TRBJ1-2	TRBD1	TGTGCCAGCAGCTCCCGTGGAGGGGGCTATACTAACTATGGCTACACCTTC	CASSSRGGGYTNYGYTF
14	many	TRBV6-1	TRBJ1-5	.	TGTGCCAGCAGTGAGGTCCGGTCCAATCAGCCCCAGCATTTT	CASSEVRSNQPQHF
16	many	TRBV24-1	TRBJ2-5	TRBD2	TGTGCCACCAGCTCTGGGACTAGCGGAGACCAAGAGACCCAGTACTTC	CATSSGTSGDQETQYF
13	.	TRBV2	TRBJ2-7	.	TGTGCCAGCAGAGTAGACCAGTCCTACGAGCAGTACTTC	CASRVDQSYEQYF
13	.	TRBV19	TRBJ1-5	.	TGTGCCAGTAGTATAGATCGGGAACAGCCCCAGCATTTT	CASSIDREQPQHF
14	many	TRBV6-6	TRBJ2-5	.	TGTGCCAGCAGTTACGCAGGGGCGAAAGAGACCCAGTACTTC	CASSYAGAKETQYF
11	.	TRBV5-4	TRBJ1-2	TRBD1	TGTGCCAGCAGCGCCGACAGGGACTACACCTTC	CASSADRDYTF
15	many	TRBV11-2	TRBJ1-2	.	TGTGCCAGCAGCCCAAAGGGTCTATTTACTTATGGCTACACCTTC	CASSPKGLFTYGYTF
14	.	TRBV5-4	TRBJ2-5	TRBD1	TGTGCCAGCAGCCTGACAGGGTGGGTAGAGACCCAGTACTTC	CASSLTGWVETQYF
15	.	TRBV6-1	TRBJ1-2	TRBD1	TGTGCCAGCAGACAACCCGGGACAGGGAGCTATGGCTACACCTTC	CASRQPGTGSYGYTF
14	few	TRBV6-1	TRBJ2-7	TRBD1	TGTGCCAGCAGTCGTGACAGGGCTATAGACGAGCAGTACTTC	CASSRDRAIDEQYF
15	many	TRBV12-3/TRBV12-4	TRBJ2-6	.	TGTGCCAGCAGGGTAGCAGGGGCCGGGGCCAACGTCCTGACTTTC	CASRVAGAGANVLTF
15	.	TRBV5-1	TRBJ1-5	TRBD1	TGCGCCAGCAGCTTGGGGGACAGGAGCAATCAGCCCCAGCATTTT	CASSLGDRSNQPQHF
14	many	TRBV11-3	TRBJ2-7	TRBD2	TGTGCCAGCAGCTTTAGCGGGACCTCCTACGAGCAGTACTTC	CASSFSGTSYEQYF
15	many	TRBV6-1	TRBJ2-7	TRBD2	TGTGCCAGCAGTCCACGGACTAGCGGGAGGGACGAGCAGTACTTC	CASSPRTSGRDEQYF
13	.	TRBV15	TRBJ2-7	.	TGTGCCATCAGCGGCCGGGACCCCTACGAGCAGTACTTC	CAISGRDPYEQYF
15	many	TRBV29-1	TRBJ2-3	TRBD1	TGCAGCGTCGCCGGGACAGTCCTAGGCGCAGATACGCAGTATTTT	CSVAGTVLGADTQYF
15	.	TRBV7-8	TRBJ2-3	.	TGTGCCAGCAGCTTAGTTCAAGCGTACGCAGATACGCAGTATTTT	CASSLVQAYADTQYF
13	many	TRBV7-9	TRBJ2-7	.	TGTGCCAGCAGCCTCGGACCCGAAGGCGGGCAGTACTTC	CASSLGPEGGQYF
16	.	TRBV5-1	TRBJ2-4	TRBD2	TGCGCCAGCAGCTTGGAGGGAGGGATGGCCAAAAACATTCAGTACTTC	CASSLEGGMAKNIQYF
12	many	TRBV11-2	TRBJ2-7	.	TGTGCCAGCAGGTTAGGGAACTACGAGCAGTACTTC	CASRLGNYEQYF
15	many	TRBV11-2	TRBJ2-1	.	TGTGCCAGCAGCCCCATCAAGGGTACCTACAATGAGCAGTTCTTC	CASSPIKGTYNEQFF
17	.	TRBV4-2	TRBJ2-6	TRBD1	TGTGCCAGCAGCCAATTCCGACAGGGGTCTGGGGCCAACGTCCTGACTTTC	CASSQFRQGSGANVLTF
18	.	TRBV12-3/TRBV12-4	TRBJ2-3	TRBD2	TGTGCCAGCAGTTTCATTCAGCGGCGGGGGACTAGCACAGATACGCAGTATTTT	CASSFIQRRGTSTDTQYF
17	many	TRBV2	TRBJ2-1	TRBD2	TGTGCCAGCAGTGATAGTTTCAGCGGGGGGAAAAACAATGAGCAGTTCTTC	CASSDSFSGGKNNEQFF
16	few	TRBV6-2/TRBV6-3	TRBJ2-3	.	TGTGCCAGCAGACCCCGGGCGTCTGAGGAAGGAGATACGCAGTATTTT	CASRPRASEEGDTQYF
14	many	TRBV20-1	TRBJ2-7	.	TGCAGTGCTTGGTCATCATACCCGACATACGAGCAGTACTTC	CSAWSSYPTYEQYF
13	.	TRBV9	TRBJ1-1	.	TGTGCCAGCAGCGTAGCGGGGCAGCGCGAAGCTTTCTTT	CASSVAGQREAFF
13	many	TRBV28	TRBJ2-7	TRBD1	TGTGCCAGCAGGGGGACAGGTCTCTACGAGCAGTACTTC	CASRGTGLYEQYF
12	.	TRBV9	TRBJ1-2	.	TGTGCCAGCACCCCCGGAGTCTATGGCTACACCTTC	CASTPGVYGYTF
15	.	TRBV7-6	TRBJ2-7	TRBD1	TGTGCCAGCAGCTTAGGGTCGGCAGGGGGCCACGAGCAGTACTTC	CASSLGSAGGHEQYF
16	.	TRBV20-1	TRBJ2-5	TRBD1	TGCAGTGCTAGAGACCCGGGACAGGGGGCACTTGGGACCCAGTACTTC	CSARDPGQGALGTQYF